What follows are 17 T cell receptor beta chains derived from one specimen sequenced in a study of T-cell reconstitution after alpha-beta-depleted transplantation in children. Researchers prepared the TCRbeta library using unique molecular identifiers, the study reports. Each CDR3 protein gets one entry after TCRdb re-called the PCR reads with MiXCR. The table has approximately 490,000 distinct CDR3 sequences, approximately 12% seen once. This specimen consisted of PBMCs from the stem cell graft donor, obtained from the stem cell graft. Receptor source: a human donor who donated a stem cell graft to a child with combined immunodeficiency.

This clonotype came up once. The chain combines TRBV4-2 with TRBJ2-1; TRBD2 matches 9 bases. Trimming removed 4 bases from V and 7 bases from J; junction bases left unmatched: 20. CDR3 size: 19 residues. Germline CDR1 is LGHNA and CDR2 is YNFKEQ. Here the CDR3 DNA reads TGTGCCAGCAGCCCATTCTCCGGCGGGGGGGCCCTCACGGGAAATGAGCAGTTCTTC. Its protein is CASSPFSGGGALTGNEQFF.

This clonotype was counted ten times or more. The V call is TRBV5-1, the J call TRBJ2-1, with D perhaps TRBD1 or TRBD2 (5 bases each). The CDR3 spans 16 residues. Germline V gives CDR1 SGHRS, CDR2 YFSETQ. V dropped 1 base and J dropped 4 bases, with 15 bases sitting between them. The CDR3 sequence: CASSLFRVGRYNEQFF. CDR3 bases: TGCGCCAGCAGCTTGTTCAGGGTTGGGAGATACAATGAGCAGTTCTTC.

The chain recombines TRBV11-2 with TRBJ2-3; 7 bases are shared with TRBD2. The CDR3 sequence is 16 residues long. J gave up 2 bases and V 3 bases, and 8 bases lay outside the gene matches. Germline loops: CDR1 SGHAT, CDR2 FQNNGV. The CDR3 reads CASSFRTGGITDTQYF. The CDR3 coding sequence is TGTGCCAGCAGCTTTAGGACGGGGGGAATCACAGATACGCAGTATTTT. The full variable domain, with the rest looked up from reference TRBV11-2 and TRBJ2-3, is EAGVAQSPRYKIIEKRQSVAFWCNPISGHATLYWYQQILGQGPKLLIQFQNNGVVDDSQLPKDRFSAERLKGVDSTLKIQPAKLEDSAVYLCASSFRTGGITDTQYFGPGTRLTVL.

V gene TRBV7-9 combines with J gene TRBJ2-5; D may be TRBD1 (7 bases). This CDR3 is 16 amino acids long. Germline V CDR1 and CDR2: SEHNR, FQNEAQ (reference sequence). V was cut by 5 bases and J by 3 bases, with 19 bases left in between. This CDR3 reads CASSPFGGGLEETQYF. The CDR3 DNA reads TGTGCCAGCAGCCCCTTCGGAGGGGGCCTCGAAGAGACCCAGTACTTC.

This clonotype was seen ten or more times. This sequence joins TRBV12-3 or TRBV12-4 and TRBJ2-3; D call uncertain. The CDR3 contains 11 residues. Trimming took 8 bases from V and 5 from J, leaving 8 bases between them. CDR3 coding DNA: TGTGCCAGCGGTATGGGAGATACGCAGTATTTT. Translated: CASGMGDTQYF.

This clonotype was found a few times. In DNA form, the CDR3 reads TGTGCCAGTTGCAGAGGGCCTAGGGAGGAGACCCAGTACTTC. Translation gives CASCRGPREETQYF. This rearrangement joins TRBV27 to TRBJ2-5, with D perhaps TRBD2 (5 bases). The V and J ends lost 9 bases and 5 bases respectively, with 19 bases between them. CDR1 MNHEY and CDR2 SMNVEV come from the germline V gene (reference sequence). The length of the CDR3 is 14 residues.

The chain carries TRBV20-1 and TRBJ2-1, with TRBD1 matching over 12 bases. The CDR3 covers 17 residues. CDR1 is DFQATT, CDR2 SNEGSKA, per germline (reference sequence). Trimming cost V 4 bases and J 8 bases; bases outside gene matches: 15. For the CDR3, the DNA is TGCAGTGCTAAGAACCCATACCGGGACAGGGGGCTTGATGAGCAGTTCTTC. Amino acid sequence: CSAKNPYRDRGLDEQFF.

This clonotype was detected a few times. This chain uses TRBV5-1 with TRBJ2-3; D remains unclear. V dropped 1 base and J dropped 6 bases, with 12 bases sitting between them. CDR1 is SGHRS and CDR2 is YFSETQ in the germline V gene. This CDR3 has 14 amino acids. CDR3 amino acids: CASSLLRERDTQYF. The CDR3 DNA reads TGCGCCAGCAGCTTGCTAAGGGAAAGGGATACGCAGTATTTT.

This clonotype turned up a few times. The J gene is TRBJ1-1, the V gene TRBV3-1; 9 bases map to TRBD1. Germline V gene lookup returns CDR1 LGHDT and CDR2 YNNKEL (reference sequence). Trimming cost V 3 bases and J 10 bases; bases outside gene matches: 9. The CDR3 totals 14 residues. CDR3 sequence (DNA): TGTGCCAGCAGCCAGGACCTACAGGGGGCTGGAGCTTTCTTT. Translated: CASSQDLQGAGAFF. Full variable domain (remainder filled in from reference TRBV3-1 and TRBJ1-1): DTAVSQTPKYLVTQMGNDKSIKCEQNLGHDTMYWYKQDSKKFLKIMFSYNNKELIINETVPNRFSPKSPDKAHLNLHINSLELGDSAVYFCASSQDLQGAGAFFGQGTRLTVV.

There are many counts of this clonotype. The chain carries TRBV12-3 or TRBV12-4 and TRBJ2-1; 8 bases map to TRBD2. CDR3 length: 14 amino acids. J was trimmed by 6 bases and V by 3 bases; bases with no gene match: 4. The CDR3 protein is CASSFSSGANEQFF. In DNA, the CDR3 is TGTGCCAGCAGTTTTAGTAGCGGGGCCAATGAGCAGTTCTTC.

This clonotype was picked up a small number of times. The CDR3 spells CASSPGTVLGNYGYTF. DNA of the CDR3: TGTGCCAGCAGTCCAGGGACAGTTTTGGGTAACTATGGCTACACCTTC. The chain joins TRBV12-3 or TRBV12-4 to TRBJ1-2, with 7 bases identical to TRBD1. The CDR3 spans 16 residues. Germline trimming cut 5 bases from V and 1 base from J; bases unmatched to any gene: 10.

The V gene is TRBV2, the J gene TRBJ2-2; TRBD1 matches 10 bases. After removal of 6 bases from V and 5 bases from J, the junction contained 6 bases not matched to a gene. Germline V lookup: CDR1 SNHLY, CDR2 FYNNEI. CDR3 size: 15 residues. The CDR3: CASRRQGAITGELFF. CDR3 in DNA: TGTGCCAGCAGACGACAGGGGGCAATAACCGGGGAGCTGTTTTTT.

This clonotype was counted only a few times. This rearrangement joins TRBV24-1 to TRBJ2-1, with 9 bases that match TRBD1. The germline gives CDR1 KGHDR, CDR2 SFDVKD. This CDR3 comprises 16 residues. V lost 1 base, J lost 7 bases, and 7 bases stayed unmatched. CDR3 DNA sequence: TGTGCCACCAGTGATTTCCGGGACAGGGTAGGTAATGAGCAGTTCTTC. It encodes CATSDFRDRVGNEQFF.

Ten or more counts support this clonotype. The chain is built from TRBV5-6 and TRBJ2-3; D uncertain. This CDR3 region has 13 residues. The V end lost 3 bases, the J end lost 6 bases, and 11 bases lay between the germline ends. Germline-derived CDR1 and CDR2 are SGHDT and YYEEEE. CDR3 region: CASSSLLWDTQYF. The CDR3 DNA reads TGTGCCAGCAGCTCGCTTCTTTGGGATACGCAGTATTTT.

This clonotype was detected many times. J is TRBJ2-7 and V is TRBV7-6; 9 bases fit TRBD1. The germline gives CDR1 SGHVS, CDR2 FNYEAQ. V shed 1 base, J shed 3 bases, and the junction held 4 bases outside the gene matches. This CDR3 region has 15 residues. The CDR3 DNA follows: TGTGCCAGCAGCTTAGGGCCGGGACAGGGCTACGAGCAGTACTTC. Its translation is CASSLGPGQGYEQYF.

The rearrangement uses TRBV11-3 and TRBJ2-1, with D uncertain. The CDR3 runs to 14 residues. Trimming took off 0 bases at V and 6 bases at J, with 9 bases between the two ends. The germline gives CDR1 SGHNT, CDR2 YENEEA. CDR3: CASSLDYEGNEQFF. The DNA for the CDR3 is TGTGCCAGCAGCTTAGATTATGAAGGCAATGAGCAGTTCTTC.

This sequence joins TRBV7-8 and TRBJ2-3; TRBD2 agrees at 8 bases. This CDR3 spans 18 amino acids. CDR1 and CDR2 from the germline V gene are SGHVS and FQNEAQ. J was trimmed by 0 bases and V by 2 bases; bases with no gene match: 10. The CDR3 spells CASSLTLKLADSTDTQYF. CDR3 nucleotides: TGTGCCAGCAGCTTAACCCTTAAACTAGCGGATAGCACAGATACGCAGTATTTT.